Here is one TCR beta chain with its context. The data were taken from a study of blood T cell repertoires in COVID-19. TCRdb's copy holds only in-frame clones and misses some; the assay was immunoSEQ multiplex PCR. Here the sample spans approximately 150,000 clones, 75% to 85% being singletons. The CDR3 is 14 residues long. V was shortened by 1 base and J by 4 bases, with 10 bases between the two germline ends. The germline V gene encodes CDR1 MDHEN and CDR2 SYDVKM. The chain has TRBV28 and TRBJ2-5; D uncertain. This clonotype originated in a human donor in a cohort sampled during active COVID-19. The sample was peripheral blood. Here the CDR3 reads CASSLFVSRETQYF. The CDR3 nucleotides are TGTGCCAGCAGTTTATTTGTCTCTCGAGAGACCCAGTACTTC.